These T cell receptor beta chains were read from a single sample in a study of T-cell reconstitution after alpha-beta-depleted transplantation in children. TCRdb re-called the PCR reads with MiXCR, one entry per CDR3 protein. The sample yields roughly 300,000 distinct CDR3 sequences, 10% seen once. Sample: PBMCs from the stem cell graft donor, taken from the stem cell graft. These receptor sequences come from a human donor who donated a stem cell graft to a child with acute lymphoblastic leukemia. Both conserved end residues are part of each CDR3. Fields, in order: D gene, clone size, J gene, V gene, CDR3 protein, CDR3 DNA. A D gene is named only where the DNA matches it firmly. For some rows the clone size is stated as once, few or many, or as a class when expanded; others skip it.

D gene: TRBD2; clone size: few; J gene: TRBJ2-3; V gene: TRBV10-3; CDR3 protein: CAIRLAGVGTDTQYF; CDR3 DNA: TGTGCCATCAGACTAGCGGGAGTGGGCACAGATACGCAGTATTTT
D gene: TRBD1; clone size: .; J gene: TRBJ1-1; V gene: TRBV25-1; CDR3 protein: CASSETGVNTEAFF; CDR3 DNA: TGTGCCAGCAGCGAAACAGGGGTGAACACTGAAGCTTTCTTT
D gene: TRBD1; clone size: few; J gene: TRBJ2-6; V gene: TRBV18; CDR3 protein: CASSQGPGTGGSGANVLTF; CDR3 DNA: TGTGCCAGCTCACAAGGCCCCGGGACAGGGGGATCTGGGGCCAACGTCCTGACTTTC
D gene: .; clone size: few; J gene: TRBJ2-7; V gene: TRBV7-9; CDR3 protein: CASSSEWVGRDSYEQYF; CDR3 DNA: TGTGCCAGCAGCTCAGAATGGGTAGGAAGGGATTCCTACGAGCAGTACTTC
D gene: TRBD2; clone size: .; J gene: TRBJ2-7; V gene: TRBV7-2; CDR3 protein: CASSLALAGGSYEQYF; CDR3 DNA: TGTGCCAGCAGCTTGGCACTAGCGGGAGGCTCCTACGAGCAGTACTTC
D gene: .; clone size: .; J gene: TRBJ2-7; V gene: TRBV7-2; CDR3 protein: CASSSIQGYEQYF; CDR3 DNA: TGTGCCAGCAGCTCAATACAGGGATACGAGCAGTACTTC
D gene: .; clone size: few; J gene: TRBJ2-3; V gene: TRBV20-1; CDR3 protein: CSASLGRTSTDTQYF; CDR3 DNA: TGCAGTGCTTCACTGGGCAGGACTAGCACAGATACGCAGTATTTT
D gene: TRBD1; clone size: few; J gene: TRBJ1-2; V gene: TRBV3-1; CDR3 protein: CASSTGTGVGYTF; CDR3 DNA: TGTGCCAGCAGCACCGGGACAGGGGTCGGCTACACCTTC
D gene: .; clone size: .; J gene: TRBJ2-7; V gene: TRBV3-1; CDR3 protein: CASSPHRESYEQYF; CDR3 DNA: TGTGCCAGCAGCCCTCACAGGGAGTCCTACGAGCAGTACTTC
D gene: TRBD1; clone size: .; J gene: TRBJ1-5; V gene: TRBV7-8; CDR3 protein: CASSLNRTGVPHQPQHF; CDR3 DNA: TGTGCCAGCAGCTTAAACAGGACAGGGGTTCCTCATCAGCCCCAGCATTTT
D gene: TRBD1; clone size: many; J gene: TRBJ2-7; V gene: TRBV5-1; CDR3 protein: CASSQGTGYEQYF; CDR3 DNA: TGCGCCAGCAGCCAAGGGACAGGCTACGAGCAGTACTTC
D gene: .; clone size: many; J gene: TRBJ2-7; V gene: TRBV5-1; CDR3 protein: CASSPLGPGNEQYF; CDR3 DNA: TGCGCCAGCAGCCCCCTCGGGCCCGGGAACGAGCAGTACTTC
D gene: TRBD2; clone size: .; J gene: TRBJ2-1; V gene: TRBV20-1; CDR3 protein: CSALTSGSDMRGNEQFF; CDR3 DNA: TGCAGTGCCCTGACTAGCGGGAGCGATATGAGGGGGAATGAGCAGTTCTTC
D gene: TRBD2; clone size: .; J gene: TRBJ2-1; V gene: TRBV7-9; CDR3 protein: CASSSTPPSGRGFF; CDR3 DNA: TGTGCCAGCAGCTCCACCCCTCCTAGCGGGAGAGGGTTCTTC
D gene: .; clone size: few; J gene: TRBJ1-1; V gene: TRBV5-1; CDR3 protein: CASSLVGGGQTEAFF; CDR3 DNA: TGCGCCAGCAGCTTGGTAGGGGGAGGGCAGACTGAAGCTTTCTTT
D gene: TRBD2; clone size: .; J gene: TRBJ2-2; V gene: TRBV29-1; CDR3 protein: CSARGDLNTGELFF; CDR3 DNA: TGCAGCGCCCGGGGGGACCTTAACACCGGGGAGCTGTTTTTT
D gene: TRBD1; clone size: .; J gene: TRBJ2-7; V gene: TRBV20-1; CDR3 protein: CSASRTGGYEQYF; CDR3 DNA: TGCAGTGCTAGCCGGACAGGGGGCTACGAGCAGTACTTC
D gene: .; clone size: many; J gene: TRBJ2-7; V gene: TRBV7-2; CDR3 protein: CASSLAGARSYEQYF; CDR3 DNA: TGTGCCAGCAGCTTAGCCGGGGCTCGCTCCTACGAGCAGTACTTC
D gene: TRBD2; clone size: few; J gene: TRBJ2-2; V gene: TRBV20-1; CDR3 protein: CSASPGTRLTGELFF; CDR3 DNA: TGCAGTGCTAGCCCCGGGACTAGGCTCACCGGGGAGCTGTTTTTT
D gene: .; clone size: many; J gene: TRBJ1-1; V gene: TRBV6-2/TRBV6-3; CDR3 protein: CASSAIMNTEAFF; CDR3 DNA: TGTGCCAGCTCAGCGATTATGAACACTGAAGCTTTCTTT
D gene: .; clone size: few; J gene: TRBJ2-7; V gene: TRBV7-5; CDR3 protein: CISVPEASKQGISYEQYF; CDR3 DNA: .
D gene: .; clone size: few; J gene: TRBJ2-2; V gene: TRBV12-3/TRBV12-4; CDR3 protein: CASSLTEGTGELFF; CDR3 DNA: TGTGCCAGCAGTTTAACTGAGGGCACCGGGGAGCTGTTTTTT